The source of this T cell receptor beta chain is a study of cytomegalovirus exposure and HLA in healthy donors. Study-level information: In a later analysis, the approximately 110 validation repertoires were reported to have used the same platform as the 550 to 850 first-cohort repertoires.

The V gene's germline CDR1 is MDHEN and CDR2 SYDVKM. The CDR3 spans 13 residues. V lost 10 bases and J 6 bases, leaving 16 bases between the germline ends. Study-level results: Listed as cytomegalovirus-associated were roughly 180 TCR beta chains. Researchers reported that a few CMV-associated chains were confirmed in vitro as CMV antigen-specific.

On this clone itself: Its specificity is not known.

Data came from immunoSEQ multiplex PCR; TCRdb stores just in-frame clones and leaves some out. In the table there are fewer than 150,000 clones, about 91% of which are singletons. The chain has TRBV28 and TRBJ1-5; TRBD1 might be the D (6 bases). The TCR was taken from a man aged 18 to 30 in good health and CMV-seronegative. Sequencing was done on a sample of PBMCs. The CDR3 loop reads CATLTGFVQPQHF. The DNA for the CDR3 is TGTGCCACACTCACAGGGTTTGTTCAGCCCCAGCATTTT.